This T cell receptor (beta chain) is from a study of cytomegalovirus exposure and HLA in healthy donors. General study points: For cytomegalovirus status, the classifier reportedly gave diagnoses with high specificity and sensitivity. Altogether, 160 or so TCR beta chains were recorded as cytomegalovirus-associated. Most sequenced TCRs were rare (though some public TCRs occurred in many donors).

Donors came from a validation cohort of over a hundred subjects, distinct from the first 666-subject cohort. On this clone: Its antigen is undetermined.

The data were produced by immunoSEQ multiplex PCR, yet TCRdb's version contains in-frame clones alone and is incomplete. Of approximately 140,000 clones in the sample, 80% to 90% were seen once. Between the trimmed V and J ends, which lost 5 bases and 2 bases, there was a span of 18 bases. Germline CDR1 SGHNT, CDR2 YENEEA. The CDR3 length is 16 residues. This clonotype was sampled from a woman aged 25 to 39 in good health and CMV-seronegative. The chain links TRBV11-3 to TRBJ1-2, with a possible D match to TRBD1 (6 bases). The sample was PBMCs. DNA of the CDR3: TGTGCCAGCAGCCAACTCAAAATGGGGACAAACTATGGCTACACCTTC. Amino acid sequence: CASSQLKMGTNYGYTF.